Following are 27 T cell receptor beta chains from one sample sequenced in a study of cytomegalovirus exposure and HLA in healthy donors. The PCR was carried out with 60 Vbeta primers and 13 Jbeta primers. Repertoires were generated with immunoSEQ multiplex PCR, while TCRdb's copy carries only in-frame clones and drops some. Of around 91,000 clones listed, around 64% are singletons. Material for sequencing was PBMCs. These receptors originate from a man between 60 and 75 years old in good health and CMV-seronegative.

The V and J genes are TRBV10-3 and TRBJ2-7; the match to TRBD2 covers 11 bases. The CDR3 spans 13 residues. Per germline, CDR1 ENHRY and CDR2 SYGVKD. V shed 8 bases and J 7 bases; nucleotides not matched to a gene: 7. DNA for the CDR3: TGTGCCATCTTCAGGGGACTAGCGGAGGAGCAGTACTTC. This sequence encodes CAIFRGLAEEQYF.

In this sample, this clone turned up many times. V gene TRBV10-2 combines with J gene TRBJ1-1, with 7 bases aligning to TRBD1. With 2 bases clipped from V and 5 bases from J, the junction kept 2 bases outside the gene matches. The germline gives CDR1 WSHSY, CDR2 SAAADI. The CDR3 runs to 13 residues. Here the CDR3 DNA reads TGCGCCAGCAGTGAGAGGGGGCATACTGAAGCTTTCTTT. It yields the protein CASSERGHTEAFF.

J is TRBJ1-2 and V is TRBV5-6, with a possible D match to TRBD1 (6 bases). The CDR3 is 18 amino acids. V was trimmed by 5 bases and J by 3 bases, leaving 26 bases between them. CDR1 SGHDT and CDR2 YYEEEE come from the germline V gene. The CDR3 here is CASSDLFGGHRQDYGYTF. The CDR3 DNA reads as TGTGCCAGCAGTGATTTATTCGGGGGGCACAGGCAGGACTATGGCTACACCTTC. Drawing the rest from reference TRBV5-6 and TRBJ1-2, the complete variable domain is DAGVTQSPTHLIKTRGQQVTLRCSPKSGHDTVSWYQQALGQGPQFIFQYYEEEERQRGNFPDRFSGHQFPNYSSELNVNALLLGDSALYLCASSDLFGGHRQDYGYTFGSGTRLTVV.

The chain uses TRBV2 and TRBJ2-5, with D perhaps matching TRBD1 (6 bases). The germline V and J ends were trimmed by 10 bases and 1 base, with 10 bases remaining between them. This CDR3 region has 12 residues. Germline V gene data show CDR1 as SNHLY and CDR2 as FYNNEI. CDR3 nucleotide sequence: TGTGCCATACAGGGAAGCCAAGAGACCCAGTACTTC. This sequence encodes CAIQGSQETQYF.

V and J are TRBV11-2 and TRBJ2-2, with TRBD1 as a possible D gene (6 bases). Germline V CDR1 and CDR2: SGHAT, FQNNGV. Between the trimmed V and J ends, which lost 6 bases and 8 bases, there was a span of 16 bases. The CDR3 is made up of 14 amino acids. CDR3 in amino acids: CASRPIRGAGELFF. CDR3 in DNA: TGTGCCAGCAGGCCAATCAGGGGCGCGGGGGAGCTGTTTTTT.

There are a few counts of this clone. The sample carries other DNA sequences with the same CDR3. This chain links TRBV6-4 with TRBJ2-1; weak D call: TRBD1 (8 bases). This CDR3 is 16 amino acids long. The germline gives CDR1 MRHNA, CDR2 SNTAGT. The V end lost 4 bases, the J end lost 8 bases, and 21 bases lay between the germline ends. The CDR3 DNA sequence: TGTGCCAGCAGTGTCCTGGGAGGGACAGGAGCCGATGAGCAGTTCTTC. Translated, it gives CASSVLGGTGADEQFF.

The chain carries TRBV5-4 and TRBJ2-2, with 9 bases lining up with TRBD2. Germline V gene sequence: CDR1 SGHNT, CDR2 YYREEE (reference sequence). The junction had 6 bases not matched to a gene; V was cut back by 3 bases and J by 6 bases. CDR3 length: 15 residues. This chain's CDR3 is CASSYPGTSPGELFF. The CDR3 nucleotides read TGTGCCAGCAGCTATCCCGGGACTAGCCCCGGGGAGCTGTTTTTT.

This clone turned up a few times. The chain joins TRBV6-6 to TRBJ1-1, with D perhaps TRBD1 (6 bases). CDR1 is MNHNY and CDR2 is SVGAGI in the germline V gene (reference sequence). Trimming left V 5 bases short and J 3 bases short, with 19 bases between. The CDR3 has 16 residues. The CDR3 spells CASSGLEGGRDTEAFF. The CDR3 DNA reads as TGTGCCAGCAGTGGGCTAGAAGGGGGGAGGGACACTGAAGCTTTCTTT.

The rearrangement uses TRBV11-3 and TRBJ2-2; TRBD1 matches 7 bases. The germline gives CDR1 SGHNT, CDR2 YENEEA. The CDR3 has 15 amino acids. The junction had 5 bases not matched to a gene; V was cut back by 1 base and J by 6 bases. The CDR3 is CASSLAGRGSGELFF. The CDR3 DNA follows: TGTGCCAGCAGCTTAGCTGGCAGGGGGTCCGGGGAGCTGTTTTTT. Complete variable domain (other parts from reference TRBV11-3 and TRBJ2-2): EAGVVQSPRYKIIEKKQPVAFWCNPISGHNTLYWYLQNLGQGPELLIRYENEEAVDDSQLPKDRFSAERLKGVDSTLKIQPAELGDSAVYLCASSLAGRGSGELFFGEGSRLTVL.

CDR3 nucleotide sequence: TGTGCCAGCAGCCGGGGGGGACAGGGGGTTTCACCCCTCCACTTT. It specifies CASSRGGQGVSPLHF. V usage is TRBV7-3 and J usage is TRBJ1-6; 11 nucleotides match TRBD1. V shed 5 bases and J 9 bases; nucleotides not matched to a gene: 6. Germline loops: CDR1 SGHTA, CDR2 FQGTGA. The CDR3 sequence is 15 residues long. The full variable domain, with the rest looked up from reference TRBV7-3 and TRBJ1-6, is GAGVSQTPSNKVTEKGKYVELRCDPISGHTALYWYRQSLGQGPEFLIYFQGTGAADDSGLPNDRFFAVRPEGSVSTLKIQRTERGDSAVYLCASSRGGQGVSPLHFGNGTRLTVT.

This rearrangement joins TRBV7-6 to TRBJ2-7, with 7 bases aligning to TRBD1. Unmatched junction bases numbered 4, after V lost 0 bases and J lost 2 bases. Per the germline V gene, CDR1 is SGHVS and CDR2 is FNYEAQ. There are 15 residues in the CDR3. The CDR3, as DNA: TGTGCCAGCAGCTTAGCGGGGACAGACACCTACGAGCAGTACTTC. This gives the protein CASSLAGTDTYEQYF.

This chain connects TRBV6-5 to TRBJ2-1; 8 nucleotides align to TRBD1. The trim removed 2 bases at V and 8 bases at J, leaving 2 bases unmatched. The CDR3 covers 13 residues. Germline CDR1 and CDR2: MNHEY and SVGAGI. Written as DNA, the CDR3 is TGTGCCAGCAGTTACATGGACAGGGATGAGCAGTTCTTC. It specifies CASSYMDRDEQFF.

J is TRBJ2-3 and V is TRBV6-5; TRBD1 might be the D (5 bases). The V end lost 4 bases, the J end lost 8 bases, and 13 bases lay between the germline ends. Germline CDR1 reads MNHEY; CDR2 reads SVGAGI. This CDR3 region has 13 residues. The CDR3 protein is CASSSRVQGTQYF. The CDR3 DNA sequence: TGTGCCAGCAGTTCCAGGGTTCAGGGTACGCAGTATTTT.

In its sample, this clone was seen a few times. V is TRBV9 and J is TRBJ1-1; TRBD1 is a possible D gene (6 bases). V was trimmed by 0 bases and J by 8 bases, leaving 17 bases between them. Germline CDR1 and CDR2: SGDLS and YYNGEE. This CDR3 comprises 15 residues. The CDR3 here is CASSVEVRGDAEAFF. The CDR3 DNA follows: TGTGCCAGCAGCGTAGAAGTCAGGGGCGATGCCGAAGCTTTCTTT.

This clone came up many times. The chain combines TRBV7-6 with TRBJ1-3; possibly TRBD1 for D (6 bases). From germline, CDR1 is SGHVS and CDR2 FNYEAQ. The CDR3 covers 14 residues. Trimming removed 4 bases at V and 8 bases at J, with 15 bases between. The CDR3 loop reads CASSSVGAGDTIYF. The CDR3 nucleotides are TGTGCCAGCAGCTCTGTGGGGGCCGGAGACACCATATATTTT. The whole variable domain, filled in from reference TRBV7-6 and TRBJ1-3, reads GAGVSQSPRYKVTKRGQDVALRCDPISGHVSLYWYRQALGQGPEFLTYFNYEAQQDKSGLPNDRFSAERPEGSISTLTIQRTEQRDSAMYRCASSSVGAGDTIYFGEGSWLTVV.

The DNA of the CDR3 is TGTGCCAGCTCACCATCGAGAGATACGCAGTATTTT. This gives the protein CASSPSRDTQYF. The rearrangement links TRBV18 to TRBJ2-3; D is ambiguous. The germline gives CDR1 KGHSH, CDR2 LQKENI. The CDR3 is 12 residues long. V lost 2 bases to trimming and J lost 5 bases, with 5 bases between them.

V gene TRBV11-2 combines with J gene TRBJ2-1, with 12 positions matching TRBD2. The CDR3 length is 16 residues. V shed 5 bases and J 4 bases; nucleotides not matched to a gene: 6. The germline CDR1 and CDR2 sequences are SGHAT and FQNNGV. CDR3: CASSTTSGSAYNEQFF. The DNA for the CDR3 is TGTGCCAGCAGCACGACTAGCGGGAGCGCTTACAATGAGCAGTTCTTC.

J is TRBJ1-2 and V is TRBV19; D not certain. The V gene lost 3 bases and the J gene lost 8 bases, with 10 bases spanning the gap. CDR1 LNHDA and CDR2 SQIVND come from the germline V gene (reference sequence). The CDR3 totals 12 residues. CDR3 loop: CASSIGLRGYTF. Here the CDR3 DNA reads TGTGCCAGTAGTATTGGGCTTCGGGGCTACACCTTC.

This sequence joins TRBV28 and TRBJ1-5; tentative D call: TRBD1 (5 bases). In germline, CDR1 is MDHEN, CDR2 SYDVKM. V lost 6 bases and J lost 8, with 20 bases in between. There are 15 residues in the CDR3. Here the CDR3 reads CASRVGGDSFEPQHF. The CDR3 region has the DNA TGTGCCAGCAGGGTGGGGGGGGACTCCTTCGAGCCCCAGCATTTT.

The chain uses TRBV2 and TRBJ1-4; TRBD1 might be the D (6 bases). Germline CDR1 SNHLY, CDR2 FYNNEI. The CDR3 covers 14 residues. V shed 6 bases and J shed 7 bases, with 15 bases lying between them. The CDR3 is CASRRGGGGEKLFF. CDR3 nucleotide sequence: TGTGCCAGCAGACGGGGGGGAGGGGGTGAAAAACTGTTTTTT. Using reference TRBV2 and TRBJ1-4 for the parts outside the CDR3, the full variable domain is EPEVTQTPSHQVTQMGQEVILRCVPISNHLYFYWYRQILGQKVEFLVSFYNNEISEKSEIFDDQFSVERPDGSNFTLKIRSTKLEDSAMYFCASRRGGGGEKLFFGSGTQLSVL.

This chain connects TRBV5-1 to TRBJ2-3; D is possibly TRBD1 (5 bases). Trimming took off 2 bases at V and 5 bases at J, with 9 bases between the two ends. CDR3 length equals 13 residues. The V gene's germline CDR1 is SGHRS and CDR2 YFSETQ. The CDR3 spells CASSFQGEDTQYF. The CDR3 region has the DNA TGCGCCAGCAGCTTCCAGGGCGAAGATACGCAGTATTTT.

The chain is built from TRBV7-2 and TRBJ2-2, with D possibly TRBD1 on 5 matching bases. Trimming stripped 2 bases from V and 1 base from J, with 11 bases between. Germline V gene lookup returns CDR1 SGHTA and CDR2 FQGNSA. The CDR3 is 16 residues long. In nucleotides, the CDR3 is TGTGCCAGCAGCTTATACGGCCAGGGGAACACCGGGGAGCTGTTTTTT. It translates to CASSLYGQGNTGELFF.

This clone was observed once. The rearrangement links TRBV7-6 to TRBJ2-6, with TRBD1 identical over 7 bases. This CDR3 has 18 amino acids. Germline V gene lookup returns CDR1 SGHVS and CDR2 FNYEAQ. Germline trimming cut 6 bases from V and 0 bases from J; bases unmatched to any gene: 11. The CDR3 reads CASSRIGQAHSGANVLTF. CDR3 bases: TGTGCCAGCAGTCGGATCGGACAGGCCCACTCTGGGGCCAACGTCCTGACTTTC. Variable domain in full (rest from reference TRBV7-6 and TRBJ2-6): GAGVSQSPRYKVTKRGQDVALRCDPISGHVSLYWYRQALGQGPEFLTYFNYEAQQDKSGLPNDRFSAERPEGSISTLTIQRTEQRDSAMYRCASSRIGQAHSGANVLTFGAGSRLTVL.

The rearrangement joins TRBV5-1 to TRBJ1-5; D might be TRBD1 (5 bases). This CDR3 contains 15 residues. Germline V gene sequence: CDR1 SGHRS, CDR2 YFSETQ. V gave up 1 base and J gave up 3 bases, with 11 bases separating them. This CDR3 is CASSLQGFPNQPQHF. Here the CDR3 DNA reads TGCGCCAGCAGCTTGCAGGGTTTTCCCAATCAGCCCCAGCATTTT. Full variable domain (rest looked up from reference TRBV5-1 and TRBJ1-5): KAGVTQTPRYLIKTRGQQVTLSCSPISGHRSVSWYQQTPGQGLQFLFEYFSETQRNKGNFPGRFSGRQFSNSRSEMNVSTLELGDSALYLCASSLQGFPNQPQHFGDGTRLSIL.

V is TRBV9 and J is TRBJ2-7; tentative D call: TRBD2 (5 bases). The CDR3 sequence is 13 residues long. Germline lookup yields CDR1 SGDLS and CDR2 YYNGEE. With 7 bases removed from V and 0 bases from J, the gap between germline ends came to 11 bases. In DNA form, the CDR3 reads TGTGCCAGCGGTGGGGAGAGCTCCTACGAGCAGTACTTC. This sequence encodes CASGGESSYEQYF.

This clone is a singleton in its sample. The chain employs TRBV25-1 and TRBJ1-3; a possible D gene is TRBD1 (6 bases). Germline CDR1 and CDR2: MGHDK and SYGVNS. V was cut by 5 bases and J by 0 bases, with 14 bases left in between. The CDR3 has 16 amino acids. CDR3 residues: CASSKPGVLSGNTIYF. The CDR3 DNA is TGTGCCAGCAGTAAGCCAGGGGTCCTCTCTGGAAACACCATATATTTT. The full variable domain, its missing parts supplied by reference TRBV25-1 and TRBJ1-3, is EADIYQTPRYLVIGTGKKITLECSQTMGHDKMYWYQQDPGMELHLIHYSYGVNSTEKGDLSSESTVSRIRTEHFPLTLESARPSHTSQYLCASSKPGVLSGNTIYFGEGSWLTVV.

This chain uses TRBV15 with TRBJ2-5; 8 bases map to TRBD2. The DNA end is a closer match to TRBJ2-7, so the J assignment may be wrong. Per germline, CDR1 LNHNV and CDR2 YYDKDF (reference sequence). The CDR3 totals 15 residues. The CDR3 sequence: CATSRVGSGIGEQYF. Written as DNA, the CDR3 is TGTGCCACCAGCAGAGTGGGTAGCGGGATAGGCGAGCAGTACTTC.